Listed below are T cell receptor beta chains from one sample, sequenced in a study of cytomegalovirus exposure and HLA in healthy donors. TCRdb keeps only in-frame clones here, not all; method: immunoSEQ multiplex PCR. The sample comprises around 120,000 clones, roughly four fifths of which are singletons, and roughly 1.8% rests with the top ten. The source material was PBMCs. The receptors derive from a woman aged 50 to 60 in good health and CMV-seronegative. Each CDR3 is given with its conserved first and last residue. Each record gives: V gene, CDR3 protein.

>TRBV5-4
CASSLGSGSDYEQYF
>TRBV6-6
CASSRLRSPEREGYTF
>TRBV27
CASSFTRRPTGAGELFF
>TRBV29-1
CSVEWAQGLETQYF
>TRBV27
CASSLSGQGRGYTF
>TRBV4-1
CASSQEWVRDSYTGELFF
>TRBV27
CASSSQGLNTEAFF
>TRBV4-1
CASSHGLAVSTDTQYF
>TRBV7-9
CASSPGLFNEQFF
>TRBV5-4
CASSLVDIALTETQYF
>TRBV19
CASSAGAKDRYGYTF
>TRBV27
CASSASSGSTDTQYF
>TRBV6-6
CASSYRDRGYEQYF
>TRBV6-6
CASILKMSGGGNIQYF
>TRBV30
CAWSRVSRGWETEAFF
>TRBV9
CASNPGPANYGYTF
>TRBV5-5
CASSLSGRFAEAFF
>TRBV28
CASSRGQGSGNTIYF
>TRBV28
CASSLHVKRPGEQYF
>TRBV21-1
CASSIIAERGETQYF
>TRBV2
CASAMPGTGVIGSNQPQHF
>TRBV7-9
CASSLASGQGFFEKLFF
>TRBV5-1
CASSLQGREQFF
>TRBV6-1
CASSTVRLQPQHF
>TRBV6-4
CASKEGSSGELFF
>TRBV28
CASSLLTTPTYEQYF
>TRBV21-1
CASSNRGRTDTQYF
>TRBV29-1
CSVSTSGRGDEQFF
>TRBV29-1
CSVDARGANKYEQYF
>TRBV4-3
CASSQDPGFRDTEAFF
>TRBV6-5
CASSHRDSYRNTIYF
>TRBV28
CASSFEDQPQHF
>TRBV27
CASSLRGISGRAHTDTQYF
>TRBV7-2
CASSFEARSHNEQFF
>TRBV2
CAGERGQDVGNQPQHF
>TRBV6-1
CASSSRANQETQYF
>TRBV18
CASSLDRTGGRFGANVLTF
>TRBV28
CASSRTAVRENTEAFF
>TRBV18
CASSPEEGLRGTEAFF
>TRBV28
CASTDRPTGELFF
>TRBV7-8
CASTPAGSSGNTIYF
>TRBV6-5
CASSQRGSGYGYTF